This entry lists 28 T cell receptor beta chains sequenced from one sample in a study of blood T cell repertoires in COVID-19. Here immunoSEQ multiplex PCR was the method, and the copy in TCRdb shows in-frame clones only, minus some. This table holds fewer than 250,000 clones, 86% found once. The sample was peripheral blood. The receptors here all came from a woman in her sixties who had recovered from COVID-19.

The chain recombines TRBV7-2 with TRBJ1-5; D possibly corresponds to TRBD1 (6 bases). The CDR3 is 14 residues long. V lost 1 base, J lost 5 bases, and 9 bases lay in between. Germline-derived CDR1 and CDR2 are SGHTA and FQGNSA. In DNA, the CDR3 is TGTGCCAGCAGCTTAGAACAGGGATATCAGCCCCAGCATTTT. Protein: CASSLEQGYQPQHF. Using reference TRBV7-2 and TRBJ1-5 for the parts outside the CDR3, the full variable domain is GAGVSQSPSNKVTEKGKDVELRCDPISGHTALYWYRQSLGQGLEFLIYFQGNSAPDKSGLPSDRFSAERTGGSVSTLTIQRTQQEDSAVYLCASSLEQGYQPQHFGDGTRLSIL.

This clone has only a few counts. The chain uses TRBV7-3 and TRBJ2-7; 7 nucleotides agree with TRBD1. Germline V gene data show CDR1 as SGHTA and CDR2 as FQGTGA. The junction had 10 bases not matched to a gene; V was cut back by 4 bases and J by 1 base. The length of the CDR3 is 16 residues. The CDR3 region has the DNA TGTGCCAGCAGCTCCTCCGGGACAGTCGGGTCCTACGAGCAGTACTTC. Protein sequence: CASSSSGTVGSYEQYF.

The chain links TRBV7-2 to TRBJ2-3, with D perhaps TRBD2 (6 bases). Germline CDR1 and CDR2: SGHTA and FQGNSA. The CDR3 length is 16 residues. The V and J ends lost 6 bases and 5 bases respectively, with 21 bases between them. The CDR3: CASRVFGGTLGDTQYF. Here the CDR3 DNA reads TGTGCCAGCAGGGTATTTGGAGGGACCTTAGGAGATACGCAGTATTTT.

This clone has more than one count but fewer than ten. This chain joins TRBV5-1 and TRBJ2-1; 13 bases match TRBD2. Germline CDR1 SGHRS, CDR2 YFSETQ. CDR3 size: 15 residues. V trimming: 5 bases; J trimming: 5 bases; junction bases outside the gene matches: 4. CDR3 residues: CASSRTSGSHNEQFF. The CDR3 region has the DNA TGCGCCAGCAGTAGGACTAGCGGGAGCCACAATGAGCAGTTCTTC.

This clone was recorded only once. CDR3 sequence (DNA): TGTGCCAGTACCGGTCCGGGACAGGGGGCGACTGAAGCTTTCTTT. Translated: CASTGPGQGATEAFF. The chain recombines TRBV19 with TRBJ1-1, with 12 bases aligning to TRBD1. In germline, CDR1 is LNHDA, CDR2 SQIVND (reference sequence). Trimming took 7 bases from V and 5 from J; bases not matched to a gene: 8. This CDR3 region has 15 residues. Using reference TRBV19 and TRBJ1-1 for the parts outside the CDR3, the full variable domain is DGGITQSPKYLFRKEGQNVTLSCEQNLNHDAMYWYRQDPGQGLRLIYYSQIVNDFQKGDIAEGYSVSREKKESFPLTVTSAQKNPTAFYLCASTGPGQGATEAFFGQGTRLTVV.

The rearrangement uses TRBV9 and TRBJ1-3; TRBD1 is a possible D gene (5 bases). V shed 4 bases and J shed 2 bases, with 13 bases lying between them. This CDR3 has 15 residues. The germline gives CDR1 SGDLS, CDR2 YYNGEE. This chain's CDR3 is CASSPTRQPGNTIYF. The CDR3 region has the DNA TGTGCCAGCAGCCCAACAAGACAGCCTGGAAACACCATATATTTT.

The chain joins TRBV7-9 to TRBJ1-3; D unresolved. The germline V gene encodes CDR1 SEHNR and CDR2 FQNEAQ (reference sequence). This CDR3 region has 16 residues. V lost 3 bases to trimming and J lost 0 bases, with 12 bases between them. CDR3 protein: CASSFLGGNSGNTIYF. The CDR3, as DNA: TGTGCCAGCAGCTTCCTTGGCGGTAACTCTGGAAACACCATATATTTT.

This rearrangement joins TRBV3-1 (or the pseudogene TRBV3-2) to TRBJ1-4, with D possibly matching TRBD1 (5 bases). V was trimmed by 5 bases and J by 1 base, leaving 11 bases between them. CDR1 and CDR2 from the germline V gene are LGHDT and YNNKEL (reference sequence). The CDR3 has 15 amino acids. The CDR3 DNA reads TGTGCCAGCAGCGTAGGGGTAGGAACTAATGAAAAACTGTTTTTT. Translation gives CASSVGVGTNEKLFF.

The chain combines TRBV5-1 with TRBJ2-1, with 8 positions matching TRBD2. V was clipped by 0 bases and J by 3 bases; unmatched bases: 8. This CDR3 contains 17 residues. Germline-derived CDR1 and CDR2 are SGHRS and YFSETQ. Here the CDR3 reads CASSLAGGSGGYNEQFF. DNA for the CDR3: TGCGCCAGCAGCTTGGCTGGGGGGAGCGGGGGCTACAATGAGCAGTTCTTC.

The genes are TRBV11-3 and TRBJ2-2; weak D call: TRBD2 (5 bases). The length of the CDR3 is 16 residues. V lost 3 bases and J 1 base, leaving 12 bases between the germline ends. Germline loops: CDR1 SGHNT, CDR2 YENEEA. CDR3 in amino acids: CASSFGSAGNTGELFF. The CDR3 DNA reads TGTGCCAGCAGCTTTGGATCGGCGGGGAACACCGGGGAGCTGTTTTTT.

CDR3 nucleotide sequence: TGTGCCAGCAGCTTAGCGGCACAAGCGAACACCGGGGAGCTGTTTTTT. It is translated as CASSLAAQANTGELFF. V gene TRBV7-2 combines with J gene TRBJ2-2; no clear D. Germline CDR1 and CDR2: SGHTA and FQGNSA. V was shortened by 0 bases and J by 0 bases, with 8 bases between the two germline ends. This CDR3 contains 16 residues.

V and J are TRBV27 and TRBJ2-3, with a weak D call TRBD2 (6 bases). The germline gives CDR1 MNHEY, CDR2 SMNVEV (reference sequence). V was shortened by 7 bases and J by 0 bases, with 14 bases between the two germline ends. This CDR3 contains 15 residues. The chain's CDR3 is CASTTAGLSTDTQYF. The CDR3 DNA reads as TGTGCCAGCACCACTGCCGGACTAAGCACAGATACGCAGTATTTT.

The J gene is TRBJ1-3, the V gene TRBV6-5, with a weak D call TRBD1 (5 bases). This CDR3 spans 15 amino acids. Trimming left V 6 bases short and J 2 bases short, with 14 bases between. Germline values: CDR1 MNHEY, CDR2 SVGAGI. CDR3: CASRELREPGNTIYF. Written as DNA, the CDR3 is TGTGCCAGCAGGGAGCTCAGGGAACCTGGAAACACCATATATTTT.

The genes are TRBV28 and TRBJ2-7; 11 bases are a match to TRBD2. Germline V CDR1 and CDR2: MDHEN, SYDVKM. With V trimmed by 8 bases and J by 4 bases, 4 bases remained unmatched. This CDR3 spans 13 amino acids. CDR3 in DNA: TGTGCCAGCTTTAGCGGGGGGGCTTACGAGCAGTACTTC. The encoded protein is CASFSGGAYEQYF.

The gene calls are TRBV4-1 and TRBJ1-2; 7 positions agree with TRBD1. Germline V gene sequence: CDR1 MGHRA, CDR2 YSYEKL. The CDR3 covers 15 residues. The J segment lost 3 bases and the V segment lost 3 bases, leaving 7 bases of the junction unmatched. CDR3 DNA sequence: TGCGCCAGCAGCCACACAGGGGACCGTTACTATGGCTACACCTTC. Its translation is CASSHTGDRYYGYTF.

The CDR3 DNA reads as TGTGCCAGCAGCTTGGATCCAGGGGGAGAACAGCCCCAGCATTTT. Encoded protein: CASSLDPGGEQPQHF. This chain connects TRBV5-4 to TRBJ1-5; 7 bases align to TRBD1. Trimming took 0 bases from V and 7 from J; bases not matched to a gene: 7. The CDR3 has 15 residues. Germline CDR1 SGHNT, CDR2 YYREEE (reference sequence).

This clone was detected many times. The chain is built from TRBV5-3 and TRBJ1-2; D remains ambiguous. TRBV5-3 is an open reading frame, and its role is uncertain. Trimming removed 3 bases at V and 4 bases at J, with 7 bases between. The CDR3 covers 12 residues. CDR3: CARSSVVYGYTF. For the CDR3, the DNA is TGTGCCAGAAGCTCGGTCGTCTATGGCTACACCTTC.

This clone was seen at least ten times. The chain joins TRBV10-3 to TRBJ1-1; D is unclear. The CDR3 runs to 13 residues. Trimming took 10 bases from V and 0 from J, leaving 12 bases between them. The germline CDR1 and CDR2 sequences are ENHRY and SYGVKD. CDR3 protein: CATSLTVNTEAFF. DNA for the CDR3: TGTGCCACTAGTCTTACGGTGAACACTGAAGCTTTCTTT.

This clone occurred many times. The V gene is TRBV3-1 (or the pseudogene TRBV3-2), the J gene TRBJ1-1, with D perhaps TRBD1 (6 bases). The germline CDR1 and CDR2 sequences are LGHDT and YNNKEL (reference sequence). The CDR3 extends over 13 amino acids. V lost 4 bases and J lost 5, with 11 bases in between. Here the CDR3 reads CASSLGGATEAFF. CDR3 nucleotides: TGTGCCAGCAGCCTAGGGGGTGCAACTGAAGCTTTCTTT.

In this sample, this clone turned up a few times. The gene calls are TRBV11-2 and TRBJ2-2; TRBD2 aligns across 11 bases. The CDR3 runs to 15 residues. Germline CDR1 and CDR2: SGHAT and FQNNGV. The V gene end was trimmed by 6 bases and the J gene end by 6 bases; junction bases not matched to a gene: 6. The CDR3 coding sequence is TGTGCCAGCAGGCAACTAGCGGGGGCTGCCGGGGAGCTGTTTTTT. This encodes CASRQLAGAAGELFF.

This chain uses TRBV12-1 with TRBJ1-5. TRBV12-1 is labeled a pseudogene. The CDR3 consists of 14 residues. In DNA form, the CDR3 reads TGTGCCAGCAGCTTTAAGTTCGGGAGGCAGCCCCAGCATTTT. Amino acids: CASSFKFGRQPQHF.

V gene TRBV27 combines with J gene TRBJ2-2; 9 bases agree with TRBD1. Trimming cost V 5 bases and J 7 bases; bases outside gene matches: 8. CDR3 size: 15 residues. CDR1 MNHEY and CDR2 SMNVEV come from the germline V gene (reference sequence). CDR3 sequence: CASSPLDRGGGELFF. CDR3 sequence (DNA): TGTGCCAGCAGTCCCTTGGACAGGGGAGGCGGGGAGCTGTTTTTT.

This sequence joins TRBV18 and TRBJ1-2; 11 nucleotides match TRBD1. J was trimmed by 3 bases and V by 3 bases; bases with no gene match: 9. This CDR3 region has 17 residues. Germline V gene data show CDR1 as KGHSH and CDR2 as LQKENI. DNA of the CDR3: TGTGCCAGCTCACCCCGACCCGGACAGGGGGCTTACTATGGCTACACCTTC. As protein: CASSPRPGQGAYYGYTF.

In DNA, the CDR3 is TGCGCCAGCAGCCAAGAACAGGGGGGGAACACTGAAGCTTTCTTT. This translates into CASSQEQGGNTEAFF. This chain joins TRBV4-1 and TRBJ1-1; 8 positions agree with TRBD1. The CDR3 is made up of 15 amino acids. Germline V gives CDR1 MGHRA, CDR2 YSYEKL. V lost 0 bases, J lost 1 base, and 1 base stayed unmatched.

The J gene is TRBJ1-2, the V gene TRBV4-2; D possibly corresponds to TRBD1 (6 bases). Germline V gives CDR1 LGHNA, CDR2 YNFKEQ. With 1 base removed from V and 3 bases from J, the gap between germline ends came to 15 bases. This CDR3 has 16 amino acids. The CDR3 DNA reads TGTGCCAGCAGCCAAGTTTCCCAGGGGACGGACTATGGCTACACCTTC. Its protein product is CASSQVSQGTDYGYTF.

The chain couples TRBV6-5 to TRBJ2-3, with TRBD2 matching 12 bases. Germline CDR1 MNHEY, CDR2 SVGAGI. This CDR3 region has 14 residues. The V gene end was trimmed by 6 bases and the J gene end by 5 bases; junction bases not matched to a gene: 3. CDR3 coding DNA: TGTGCCAGCAGCCTAGCGGGGGGGCAAGATACGCAGTATTTT. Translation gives CASSLAGGQDTQYF.

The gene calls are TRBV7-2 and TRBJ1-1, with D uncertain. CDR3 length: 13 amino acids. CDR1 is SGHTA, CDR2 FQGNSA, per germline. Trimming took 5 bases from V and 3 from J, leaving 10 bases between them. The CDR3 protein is CASSLRLYTEAFF. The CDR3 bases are TGTGCCAGCAGCCTAAGACTGTACACTGAAGCTTTCTTT.

CDR3 DNA: TGTGCCAGCAAGACTAGCGGGGGAAGGGAGGGCGAGCAGTACTTC. Protein sequence: CASKTSGGREGEQYF. The J gene is TRBJ2-7, the V gene TRBV2, with 12 bases lining up with TRBD2. Losses at the gene ends were 7 bases for V and 6 bases for J; bases not matched to a gene: 10. The germline CDR1 and CDR2 sequences are SNHLY and FYNNEI. The CDR3 totals 15 residues.